This paragraph reports one T cell receptor beta chain. This clone turned up a few times. Its cognate antigen has yet to be identified. Per-base quality was not reported, and no clone a single base away is much larger than it. Preparation of the library involved the immunoSEQ multiplex PCR assay. Following the manufacturer's protocol, the hsTCRB Kit was used to amplify rearranged TCR beta chain sequences. Sequencing of TCRB libraries was carried out on an Illumina MiSeq. From the authors' description of their analysis: Demultiplexing, trimming and gene mapping were performed with the kit vendor's proprietary platform. Sourced from immuneACCESS, this table was stored by TCRdb with only in-frame sequences that have V and J called. A share of the clones is absent; for the studies checked, an unresolved V gene accounts for under half, and the remainder has no known explanation. V and J calls and clone size are those listed in that table; D and trimming were worked out from the DNA. Present in this sample are approximately 25,000 clones, 65% to 80% of which were seen just once. The ten largest clones represent just under 9.5% of the sample.

The entry originates in a study of a mutant IDH1 vaccine in newly diagnosed glioma (dated by TCRdb to about 2021). Broadly, across the study: Patients received eight vaccinations in weeks 1, 3, 5, 7, 11, 15, 19 and 23, corresponding to visits V03 through V10. Vaccination started 4-6 weeks after radiotherapy alone, or was given together with temozolomide cycles in the groups whose treatment included chemotherapy. Of the approximately 33 treated patients, approximately 60% were male and approximately 40% were female, and a mean age of around 40 years was recorded. Prior to enrollment, patients had been given standard therapy consisting of radiotherapy alone, temozolomide alone, or radiochemotherapy with temozolomide, with the combination given to most patients. Peripheral blood was collected at six visits: V03 (baseline), V05, V07, V10, V12 and V13. For exploratory analyses, some 24 treated patients had longitudinal TCRB deep sequencing done wherever samples were available.

The time point label on this specimen signifies: week 5, during vaccination. A 20-mer mutant IDH1 peptide at 300 micrograms in Montanide made up each vaccine dose, which was injected subcutaneously together with topical imiquimod. All donors had newly diagnosed IDH1-mutant astrocytomas of WHO grade 3 or 4 that showed loss of nuclear ATRX. The samples were drawn from NOA16, a multicentre, single-arm, open-label phase I trial in Germany that tested a mutant IDH1 peptide vaccine in humans for the first time. Genomic DNA for TCRB sequencing was extracted from EDTA blood using the DNeasy Blood and Tissue Kit. Study-level results and caveats: Across multiple MHC alleles, vaccine-induced immune responses were seen in around 93% of patients. According to the authors, sample limitations meant that analyses of patient blood samples could not be reproduced. Availability determined which PBMC samples were chosen for TCRB deep sequencing. Pseudoprogression seemed to be unrelated to changes in the top peripheral T cell clonotypes found by TCRB sequencing.

The receptor was isolated from a man aged 35-49 years with glioma. This specimen consisted of PBMCs, obtained from a glioma patient whose treatment included an IDH1 peptide vaccine.

The CDR3 protein sequence reads: CASSYETGQTGANVLTF. The nucleotide sequence is given as TGTGCCAGCAGTTACGAAACCGGACAGACTGGGGCCAACGTCCTGACTTTC. The chain is made from TRBV5-6 and TRBJ2-6, with TRBD1 perhaps the D gene, on 6 matching bases. At the junction V is shortened by 5 bases and J by 2 bases, with 17 bases in between. The CDR3 starts with the cysteine, ends with the phenylalanine, and has 17 residues. This entry keeps only the CDR3 DNA: 51 bases, framed from base 1. Based on the germline V gene, the CDR1 and CDR2 sequences are SGHDT and YYEEEE.